These T cell receptor beta chains were read from a single sample in a study of Ad26.COV2.S vaccination and SARS-CoV-2 variants. Profiling relied on immunoSEQ multiplex PCR, and the TCRdb table lists in-frame clones only, not all of them. This sample has about 390,000 clones, with around nine tenths found just once. The sequencing used peripheral blood, collected in a trial of Ad26.COV2.S vaccine versus placebo. These receptors were collected from a person aged 18 to 65 who received the Ad26.COV2.S COVID-19 vaccine or a placebo. Both conserved end residues are part of each CDR3. D genes are given only for firm matches. Size is omitted from some rows. Given values are once, few, many or a class for expanded clones.

J gene,D gene,clone size,V gene,CDR3 DNA,CDR3 protein
TRBJ1-2,-,-,TRBV25-1,TGTGCCAGCAGAGGGATGGGATATGGCTACACCTTC,CASRGMGYGYTF
TRBJ2-6,-,-,TRBV19,TGTGCCACTACTTACGGCGTCTCTGGGGCCAACGTCCTGACTTTC,CATTYGVSGANVLTF
TRBJ2-3,-,-,TRBV5-1,TGCGCCAGCAGCTTCGGGGGTACAGATACGCAGTATTTT,CASSFGGTDTQYF
TRBJ1-1,-,-,TRBV2,TGTGCCAGCAGTGTAAACCTGAACACTGAAGCTTTCTTT,CASSVNLNTEAFF
TRBJ1-2,TRBD1,-,TRBV5-4,TGTGCCAGCAGCTTGTGGACAGGGGATGGCTACACCTTC,CASSLWTGDGYTF
TRBJ2-6,-,-,TRBV9,TGTGCCAGCAGCGTATCTGCTACGGGGGCCAACGTCCTGACTTTC,CASSVSATGANVLTF
TRBJ2-3,-,-,TRBV5-1,TGCGCCAGCAGCTTGGGGAGAACAGATACGCAGTATTTT,CASSLGRTDTQYF
TRBJ2-1,TRBD1,-,TRBV5-1,TGCGCCAGCAGCTTAGTCTTAACAGGGGGCTACAATGAGCAGTTCTTC,CASSLVLTGGYNEQFF
TRBJ2-1,-,-,TRBV5-1,TGCGCCAGCAGCTCTACACACAATGAGCAGTTCTTC,CASSSTHNEQFF
TRBJ1-2,TRBD1,once,TRBV7-9,TGTGCCAGCAGCGACGGACAGGGGGTGTTTGGCTACACCTTC,CASSDGQGVFGYTF
TRBJ1-2,TRBD1,-,TRBV2,TGTGCAACCCCGGCGGAGGGGGCGCGGGGGAACTATGGCTACACCTTC,CATPAEGARGNYGYTF
TRBJ2-1,-,-,TRBV15,TGTGCCGCCAGCAGAACCTACAATGAGCAGTTCTTC,CAASRTYNEQFF
TRBJ1-2,-,-,TRBV4-1,TGCGCCAGCAGCCAAGATGTAGGTTTTAACTATGGCTACACCTTC,CASSQDVGFNYGYTF
TRBJ1-1,-,-,TRBV12-3/TRBV12-4,TGTGCCAGCAGTTTTCAGGGGACTGAAGCTTTCTTT,CASSFQGTEAFF
TRBJ2-2,-,-,TRBV4-1,TGCGCCAGCAGCCAAGAATCCGGGGTCACCGGGGAGCTGTTTTTT,CASSQESGVTGELFF
TRBJ1-1,-,-,TRBV29-1,TGCAGCGTCCATAGACCGAACACTGAAGCTTTCTTT,CSVHRPNTEAFF
TRBJ2-2,-,-,TRBV6-4,TGTGCCAGCAGTGAGGGAACCGGGGAGCTGTTTTTT,CASSEGTGELFF
TRBJ1-3,TRBD1,-,TRBV5-4,TGTGCCAGCAGGGAAGGGGGCCGGGGAAACACCATATATTTT,CASREGGRGNTIYF
TRBJ1-5,-,-,TRBV7-8,TGTGCCAGCAGCTTAGTTGGCAATCAGCCCCAGCATTTT,CASSLVGNQPQHF
TRBJ2-5,-,-,TRBV18,TGTGCCAGCTCACCAGTGGCGACAGCCGGGACCCAGTACTTC,CASSPVATAGTQYF
TRBJ2-3,TRBD2,-,TRBV30,TGTGCCTGTAGCGGGGGGGCCCCCACAGATACGCAGTATTTT,CACSGGAPTDTQYF
TRBJ2-2,TRBD2,-,TRBV5-1,TGCGCCAGCAGTGCTGGACTAGCGGGGGGCACCGGGGAGCTGTTTTTT,CASSAGLAGGTGELFF
TRBJ1-1,-,-,TRBV6-5,TGTGCCAGCATGAGGAGGGAAACTGAAGCTTTCTTT,CASMRRETEAFF
TRBJ1-2,-,-,TRBV18,TGTGCCAGCTCACCACCAGAGGATGGCTACACCTTC,CASSPPEDGYTF
TRBJ2-7,TRBD1,-,TRBV5-1,TGCGCCAGCAGCTGGCAGGACAGGGGCTCCTACGAGCAGTACTTC,CASSWQDRGSYEQYF
TRBJ2-7,TRBD1,-,TRBV6-1,TGTGCCAGCAGTGAGGACAGGGGTAGCGACGAGCAGTACTTC,CASSEDRGSDEQYF
TRBJ2-7,-,-,TRBV11-2,TGTGCCAGCAGCTTATCCTTCGGGCAGGCGTATCCCTACGAGCAGTACTTC,CASSLSFGQAYPYEQYF
TRBJ1-4,-,-,TRBV15,TGTGCCACCAGCAGACGGACGGAGGAGGATGAAAAACTGTTTTTT,CATSRRTEEDEKLFF
TRBJ1-2,TRBD1,-,TRBV19,TGTGCCAGTAGTCCCACCGGGACAGTGGCTGGCTACACCTTC,CASSPTGTVAGYTF
TRBJ1-1,TRBD1,-,TRBV10-3,TGTGCCGCGGGACAGGGGAACACTGAAGCTTTCTTT,CAAGQGNTEAFF
TRBJ1-5,-,-,TRBV6-5,TGTGCCAGCAGCTCAGGGTCTGAACAGCCCCAGCATTTT,CASSSGSEQPQHF
TRBJ1-4,-,-,TRBV4-1,TGCGCCAGCCGCGCGGGCCCCAATGAAAAACTGTTTTTT,CASRAGPNEKLFF
TRBJ1-1,-,once,TRBV7-8,TGTGCCAGCAGCTTAGATTTGAACACTGAAGCTTTCTTT,CASSLDLNTEAFF
TRBJ2-3,-,-,TRBV24-1,TGTGCCACCAGTGGAGTGCGGGGATACACAGATACGCAGTATTTT,CATSGVRGYTDTQYF
TRBJ2-5,-,-,TRBV5-1,TGCGCCAGCAGCTTGTGGGGGGAGACCCAGTACTTC,CASSLWGETQYF
TRBJ2-7,TRBD2,-,TRBV30,TGTGCCTGGAGTTTAAGAGGGACTAGCGGGTCCTCCTACGAGCAGTACTTC,CAWSLRGTSGSSYEQYF
TRBJ2-3,-,-,TRBV5-6,TGTGCCAGCAGCTTGCGCTCCGGCCCCCGCACAGATACGCAGTATTTT,CASSLRSGPRTDTQYF
TRBJ1-5,-,-,TRBV19,TGTGCCAGTAGTATGCCCCCCAAGATTACGAAATATAGCAATCAGCCCCAGCATTTT,CASSMPPKITKYSNQPQHF
TRBJ1-3,-,-,TRBV6-5,TGTGCCAGCAGTTCAGGGGTCTCTGGAAACACCATATATTTT,CASSSGVSGNTIYF
TRBJ1-1,-,-,TRBV20-1,TGCAGTGCTAGTGGGTCCCTCCACACTGAAGCTTTCTTT,CSASGSLHTEAFF
TRBJ1-1,-,-,TRBV14,TGTGCCAGCAGCCAAGGCGGTACAGGGCGCACTGAAGCTTTCTTT,CASSQGGTGRTEAFF
TRBJ2-3,-,-,TRBV14,TGTGCCAGCAGCCAAGTCCTGTGGAGGGGAAGGGATACGCAGTATTTT,CASSQVLWRGRDTQYF